Following are 19 T cell receptor beta chains from one sample sequenced in a study of shared clonotypes between healthy human individuals. It was CD45RO-negative cells, positively selected for CCR7, that made up naive CD8 cells, with terminally differentiated effector memory CD45RA+ cells excluded. Using immunoSEQ multiplex PCR, the repertoire was profiled, and TCRdb retains in-frame clones only, with some absent. The sample consists of 700,000 to 950,000 clones, about 97% of them appearing once. The sample was naive CD8+ T cells sorted from blood. Source of these receptors: a man aged 25 to 40 in good health.

This chain joins TRBV5-4 and TRBJ2-2; D is undetermined. The CDR3 runs 14 residues. Germline assignment: CDR1 SGHNT and CDR2 YYREEE (reference sequence). V was cut by 0 bases and J by 6 bases, with 9 bases left in between. CDR3 protein: CASSLVSPPGELFF. The DNA for the CDR3 is TGTGCCAGCAGCTTGGTATCTCCGCCCGGGGAGCTGTTTTTT. Together with reference TRBV5-4 and TRBJ2-2, the CDR3 gives the full variable domain: ETGVTQSPTHLIKTRGQQVTLRCSSQSGHNTVSWYQQALGQGPQFIFQYYREEENGRGNFPPRFSGLQFPNYSSELNVNALELDDSALYLCASSLVSPPGELFFGEGSRLTVL.

The rearrangement joins TRBV7-6 to TRBJ2-7; tentatively, D is TRBD2 (6 bases). The V end lost 3 bases, the J end lost 0 bases, and 12 bases lay between the germline ends. Germline assignment: CDR1 SGHVS and CDR2 FNYEAQ. This CDR3 contains 15 residues. CDR3 region: CASSFASVSSYEQYF. Written as DNA, the CDR3 is TGTGCCAGCAGCTTTGCTAGCGTCAGCTCCTACGAGCAGTACTTC.

A note on this clone: The junction differs from germline at one of its ends, possibly a read error. This chain links TRBV28 with TRBJ2-5; D is possibly TRBD1 (7 bases). CDR3 size: 19 residues. The germline V gene has CDR1 MDHEN and CDR2 SYDVKM. The CDR3 DNA sequence: TGTGCCAGCAGTTACCCAATCGAATCCCGCGGGACAGCTCAAGAGTCCCAGTACTTC. Protein sequence: CASSYPIESRGTAQESQYF.

CDR3 coding DNA: TGTGCCAGCAGCTTAGTTCTAGCGGGAGTCTCCTACGAGCAGTACTTC. Translated, it gives CASSLVLAGVSYEQYF. V usage is TRBV7-8 and J usage is TRBJ2-7, with 10 bases matching TRBD2. The CDR3 is 16 residues long. Germline CDR1 reads SGHVS; CDR2 reads FQNEAQ. Trimming cost V 1 base and J 0 bases; bases outside gene matches: 3.

The chain couples TRBV13 to TRBJ1-4; unclear D gene. With 0 bases removed from V and 5 bases from J, the gap between germline ends came to 13 bases. The germline V gene has CDR1 PRHDT and CDR2 FYEKMQ (reference sequence). The length of the CDR3 is 16 residues. The CDR3 loop is CASSLGQTNSNEKLFF. The CDR3 DNA sequence: TGTGCCAGCAGCTTAGGCCAGACTAACTCAAATGAAAAACTGTTTTTT.

The chain recombines TRBV6-6 with TRBJ2-3, with 12 bases identical to TRBD2. The CDR3 totals 15 residues. Germline V gene lookup returns CDR1 MNHNY and CDR2 SVGAGI (reference sequence). The V segment lost 8 bases and the J segment 7 bases; nucleotides outside the gene matches: 10. The CDR3 coding sequence is TGTGCCAGCCTAAAACTAGCGGGAGGCAGGAATACGCAGTATTTT. Its protein product is CASLKLAGGRNTQYF.

The count of this clone is one. The chain couples TRBV28 to TRBJ1-5, with D possibly matching TRBD1 (6 bases). CDR3 length: 16 amino acids. In germline, CDR1 is MDHEN, CDR2 SYDVKM. V was shortened by 1 base and J by 2 bases, with 12 bases between the two germline ends. The CDR3 coding sequence is TGTGCCAGCAGTTTATACACAGGGTTCGGCAATCAGCCCCAGCATTTT. Encoded protein: CASSLYTGFGNQPQHF. Complete variable domain (other parts from reference TRBV28 and TRBJ1-5): DVKVTQSSRYLVKRTGEKVFLECVQDMDHENMFWYRQDPGLGLRLIYFSYDVKMKEKGDIPEGYSVSREKKERFSLILESASTNQTSMYLCASSLYTGFGNQPQHFGDGTRLSIL.

The chain uses TRBV9 and TRBJ2-2; 8 bases line up with TRBD2. This CDR3 has 14 amino acids. Germline CDR1 and CDR2: SGDLS and YYNGEE. V was pared by 5 bases and J by 1 base, with 1 base of the junction left unmatched. The DNA for the CDR3 is TGTGCCAGCAGGGCGGGAGGGAACACCGGGGAGCTGTTTTTT. Translation: CASRAGGNTGELFF.

This chain joins TRBV6-1 and TRBJ2-2, with D perhaps TRBD1 or TRBD2 (5 bases each). V lost 7 bases, J lost 6 bases, and 18 bases lay in between. The germline gives CDR1 MNHNS, CDR2 SASEGT. The CDR3 is 15 residues long. The chain's CDR3 is CASMLGPALAGELFF. DNA of the CDR3: TGTGCCAGCATGTTGGGACCCGCCTTGGCCGGGGAGCTGTTTTTT.

This chain joins TRBV12-5 and TRBJ2-1, with D maybe TRBD1 (6 bases). The CDR3 is 13 residues long. V was cut by 2 bases and J by 4 bases, with 6 bases left in between. CDR1 LGHNT and CDR2 FRNRAP come from the germline V gene. This chain's CDR3 is CASGLTGYNEQFF. The CDR3 coding sequence is TGTGCTAGTGGTTTGACAGGGTACAATGAGCAGTTCTTC.

The rearrangement joins TRBV2 to TRBJ1-5; D is uncertain. The CDR3 has 15 residues. Germline V gives CDR1 SNHLY, CDR2 FYNNEI. V lost 6 bases and J lost 5, with 17 bases in between. The CDR3: CASSPSVVGYQPQHF. The CDR3 DNA is TGTGCCAGCAGCCCCAGCGTCGTTGGGTATCAGCCCCAGCATTTT.

V and J are TRBV4-1 and TRBJ1-1; 8 bases are shared with TRBD1. V was pared by 1 base and J by 8 bases, with 6 bases of the junction left unmatched. There are 14 residues in the CDR3. CDR1 is MGHRA and CDR2 is YSYEKL in the germline V gene. The CDR3 loop is CASSQAPGTGEAFF. The CDR3 DNA reads as TGCGCCAGCAGCCAAGCTCCAGGGACAGGAGAAGCTTTCTTT.

The gene calls are TRBV20-1 and TRBJ2-3; no clear D gene. This CDR3 is 10 amino acids long. CDR1 is DFQATT, CDR2 SNEGSKA, per germline (reference sequence). V lost 4 bases and J 11 bases, leaving 10 bases between the germline ends. CDR3: CSAILSVQYF. CDR3 sequence (DNA): TGCAGTGCTATCCTTTCCGTGCAGTATTTT.

The chain has TRBV5-6 and TRBJ1-2, with D maybe TRBD1 (6 bases). This CDR3 has 17 residues. Germline V gives CDR1 SGHDT, CDR2 YYEEEE. V shed 4 bases and J shed 0 bases, with 19 bases lying between them. The CDR3 DNA is TGTGCCAGCAGCCCTGATGGAAGGGGGGTGTCTAACTATGGCTACACCTTC. This codes for CASSPDGRGVSNYGYTF.

V usage is TRBV7-9 and J usage is TRBJ1-4; 8 positions match TRBD1. The CDR3 has 16 residues. Germline V lookup: CDR1 SEHNR, CDR2 FQNEAQ (reference sequence). J was trimmed by 3 bases and V by 5 bases; bases with no gene match: 8. The CDR3: CASSASLDRANEKLFF. CDR3 DNA: TGTGCCAGCAGCGCGAGCCTGGACAGGGCTAATGAAAAACTGTTTTTT.

The genes are TRBV18 and TRBJ2-5; a possible D gene is TRBD2 (6 bases). The V and J ends lost 4 bases and 5 bases respectively, with 11 bases between them. This CDR3 comprises 13 residues. The germline CDR1 and CDR2 sequences are KGHSH and LQKENI. CDR3 sequence reads: CASSRNGGETQYF. The CDR3 nucleotides are TGTGCCAGCTCACGAAACGGGGGTGAGACCCAGTACTTC.

The rearrangement uses TRBV2 and TRBJ2-1, with TRBD2 matching 9 bases. This CDR3 contains 17 residues. Trimming removed 3 bases from V and 2 bases from J; junction bases left unmatched: 8. CDR1 is SNHLY, CDR2 FYNNEI, per germline. CDR3 loop: CASSDIGSGGPYNEQFF. DNA of the CDR3: TGTGCCAGCAGTGACATCGGTAGCGGGGGACCCTACAATGAGCAGTTCTTC.

The V call is TRBV7-9, the J call TRBJ2-1; D not certain. V was clipped by 1 base and J by 5 bases, with 15 bases between them. Germline V lookup: CDR1 SEHNR, CDR2 FQNEAQ (reference sequence). This CDR3 spans 16 amino acids. CDR3 bases: TGTGCCAGCAGCTTAGTTTTCCAGAAGGCAAACAATGAGCAGTTCTTC. It encodes CASSLVFQKANNEQFF.

A word on this clone: Germline and junction disagree at one end, which may indicate a read error. This chain links TRBV5-4 with TRBJ2-5, with a possible D match to TRBD2 (6 bases). The germline V gene encodes CDR1 SGHNT and CDR2 YYREEE (reference sequence). This CDR3 is 14 amino acids long. CDR3 sequence (DNA): TGCGCCAGCAGCCTCTACCCGGGGGTGGAGACCCAGTACTTC. Its translation: CASSLYPGVETQYF.